The TCR beta chain described here comes from a study of T cells in Graves' hyperthyroidism and ophthalmopathy. The CDR3 runs 14 residues. Germline V CDR1 and CDR2: LNHDA, SQIVND (reference sequence). It was RNA transcripts that yielded the amplified TCR beta CDR3 regions. The TCR CDR3 was amplified in a first-round RT-PCR using the HTBI primer set. TCRdb re-called the multiplex PCR reads through MiXCR, storing one row per CDR3 protein. The table records about 350,000 distinct CDR3 sequences, approximately 14% of them present only once. General study findings and limits: Among thyroid clonotypes expanded above 0.001, most also appeared in blood.

In its sample, this clonotype was seen many times. The antigen is undetermined. Sequencing was done on a sample of blood. The chain carries TRBV19 and TRBJ1-5, with 10 nucleotides matching TRBD1. The sequence was obtained from a woman younger than 45 with Graves' hyperthyroidism. The CDR3 DNA is TGTGCTACAACTGGACAGGGGGACGTTCAGCCCCAGCATTTT. It encodes CATTGQGDVQPQHF. Variable domain in full (rest from reference TRBV19 and TRBJ1-5): DGGITQSPKYLFRKEGQNVTLSCEQNLNHDAMYWYRQDPGQGLRLIYYSQIVNDFQKGDIAEGYSVSREKKESFPLTVTSAQKNPTAFYLCATTGQGDVQPQHFGDGTRLSIL.